One sample yielded the 10 T cell receptor beta chains listed below, sequenced in a study of cytomegalovirus exposure and HLA in healthy donors (dated by TCRdb to the late 2010s). The library was built by means of the immunoSEQ multiplex PCR assay. For the multiplex PCR, a mixture combining 60 forward primers for TCR Vbeta segments and 13 reverse primers for TCR Jbeta segments was used. The immuneACCESS repertoire file appears here via TCRdb, limited to in-frame rearrangements. These files lack a portion of the clones; in checked studies, under half of the deficit traces to unresolved V genes, and the cause of the others is not known. Here the sample has more than 100,000 clones; roughly three quarters occur a single time. The biggest ten clones account for around 1.5% of the sample. Sequencing was carried out using PBMCs. All receptors derive from a woman aged 18-30 years in good health and CMV-seronegative.

The chain carries TRBV5-8 and TRBJ2-1; D gene ambiguous. V was clipped by 0 bases and J by 0 bases, with 7 bases between them. CDR1 SGHTS and CDR2 YDEGEE come from the germline V gene. The CDR3 loop spans 15 amino acids. CDR3 DNA: TGTGCCAGCAGCTTGGGGAGTAGCTCCTACAATGAGCAGTTCTTC. It codes for CASSLGSSSYNEQFF.

This rearrangement joins TRBV2 to TRBJ1-2, with D unresolved. V lost 4 bases, J lost 8 bases, and 8 bases lay in between. The germline CDR1 and CDR2 sequences are SNHLY and FYNNEI. CDR3 length equals 11 residues. CDR3 in amino acids: CASSAHEGYTF. The CDR3 DNA sequence: TGTGCCAGCAGTGCGCACGAGGGCTACACCTTC.

The rearrangement uses TRBV5-8 and TRBJ2-3; 7 nucleotides agree with TRBD2. V shed 0 bases and J 4 bases; nucleotides not matched to a gene: 11. Germline lookup yields CDR1 SGHTS and CDR2 YDEGEE. CDR3 length: 17 residues. The CDR3 spells CASSLGLQYLAADTQYF. Written as DNA, the CDR3 is TGTGCCAGCAGCTTGGGCCTTCAGTACCTAGCGGCAGATACGCAGTATTTT.

The rearrangement joins TRBV4-1 to TRBJ2-7; TRBD2 is a possible D gene (6 bases). This CDR3 contains 16 residues. Germline values: CDR1 MGHRA, CDR2 YSYEKL. Between the trimmed V and J ends, which lost 3 bases and 7 bases, there was a span of 22 bases. The CDR3 DNA is TGCGCCAGCAGCCAGGTAATCGGGACTCTCGGTCGGGAGCAGTACTTC. Translation gives CASSQVIGTLGREQYF.

The chain couples TRBV6-1 to TRBJ2-3, with D possibly matching TRBD2 (6 bases). There are 16 residues in the CDR3. V lost 1 base and J 0 bases, leaving 11 bases between the germline ends. The germline V gene encodes CDR1 MNHNS and CDR2 SASEGT. CDR3 bases: TGTGCCAGCAGTGAAGGTCGCGGGGCAAGCACAGATACGCAGTATTTT. Translation: CASSEGRGASTDTQYF.

In this sample, this clone turned up once. Written as DNA, the CDR3 is TGTGCCAGCAGTTACCGTGCAGGGTTGAACACTGAAGCTTTCTTT. Protein sequence: CASSYRAGLNTEAFF. J is TRBJ1-1 and V is TRBV6-5; tentatively, D is TRBD1 (5 bases). The ends were cut back, 2 bases at V and 0 bases at J, with 10 bases in the middle. CDR1 MNHEY and CDR2 SVGAGI come from the germline V gene. This CDR3 comprises 15 residues.

The V and J genes are TRBV27 and TRBJ2-2; 8 nucleotides agree with TRBD2. Germline V gives CDR1 MNHEY, CDR2 SMNVEV (reference sequence). This CDR3 is built from 14 residues. V trimming: 7 bases; J trimming: 6 bases; junction bases outside the gene matches: 7. Here the CDR3 reads CASNRAGVPGELFF. CDR3 bases: TGTGCCAGCAATCGAGCGGGAGTGCCCGGGGAGCTGTTTTTT.

This chain uses TRBV6-5 with TRBJ2-1, with a weak D call TRBD2 (6 bases). Deletions cut 6 bases from V and 5 bases from J, with 14 bases between. This CDR3 spans 14 amino acids. In germline, CDR1 is MNHEY, CDR2 SVGAGI. The CDR3 region has the DNA TGTGCCAGCAGCCCTGGGGGGTCGGACAATGAGCAGTTCTTC. Translated: CASSPGGSDNEQFF.

This clone was picked up a small number of times. This sample includes further DNA sequences coding for the same CDR3. The chain is built from TRBV6-1 and TRBJ1-1; TRBD1 is a possible D gene (5 bases). V was shortened by 2 bases and J by 1 base, with 8 bases between the two germline ends. The CDR3 is made up of 14 amino acids. Germline loops: CDR1 MNHNS, CDR2 SASEGT. The CDR3 DNA reads as TGTGCCAGCAGTGAAAGGGGAGGGAACACTGAAGCTTTCTTT. This sequence encodes CASSERGGNTEAFF.

The gene calls are TRBV7-9 and TRBJ1-2, with D possibly TRBD1 on 5 matching bases. V was trimmed by 5 bases and J by 8 bases, leaving 15 bases between them. The CDR3 totals 13 residues. Germline loops: CDR1 SEHNR, CDR2 FQNEAQ (reference sequence). CDR3 amino acids: CASSPSGGNGYTF. The CDR3 coding sequence is TGTGCCAGCAGCCCCTCGGGGGGGAACGGCTACACCTTC.